This T cell receptor beta chain was captured in a study of beta chain features in type 1 diabetes. Study summary: In age, gender and cell yields, patients were similar to healthy donors. Findings and caveats of the study: Because the template was cDNA, high-expressing cells might be over-represented.

This clone showed up just a few times. Antigen specificity is unknown. Trimming took 2 bases from V and 7 from J; bases not matched to a gene: 8. The CDR3 spans 14 residues. Germline-derived CDR1 and CDR2 are SGHRS and YFSETQ. Isolation of CD4+ naive, central memory, regulatory and stem cell-like memory cells was achieved by sorting via CD45RO/CCR7/CD25/CD127/CD95/CD27. Expressed TCRB transcripts were sequenced after all isolated RNA was converted to cDNA. TCRdb's table, derived via immunoSEQ multiplex PCR, lists solely in-frame clones and lacks some. The sample gives some 360,000 clones, about 19% of which show up once; approximately 0.046% is in the top ten.

The rearrangement links TRBV5-1 to TRBJ1-2; 7 nucleotides align to TRBD1. This sequence originates from a woman younger than 30 in good health. Sequences were obtained from naive CD4+ T cells from blood. The CDR3 protein is CASSFPDRKGGYTF. The CDR3 nucleotides are TGCGCCAGCAGCTTTCCGGACAGGAAGGGTGGCTACACCTTC.